The entry that follows covers one T cell receptor (beta chain) sequence. Antigen specificity is unknown. These data originate in a study of T cell repertoires in cytomegalovirus infection. Overall study: In public TCR beta signatures, there were indications of both CMV infection and matching HLA type.

TCRdb re-derived calls from the reads in MiXCR, one entry per CDR3 protein. The data show some 800,000 distinct CDR3 sequences, with around a third seen just once and under 15% held by the top ten. Germline values: CDR1 MNHEY, CDR2 SVGAGI. The CDR3 extends over 14 amino acids. Trimming shortened V by 1 base and J by 6 bases, and 9 bases separated the two germline ends. Source: cultured CD8+ T cells from PBMCs, taken from culture after CMV antigen stimulation. The sequence came from a human donor in good health (CMV status not recorded). Some clones in this sample may be carry-over from other donors' samples. This sequence joins TRBV6-5 and TRBJ2-2, with D unresolved. DNA of the CDR3: TGTGCCAGCAGTTACTTAAACTCGGCCGGGGAGCTGTTTTTT. It is translated as CASSYLNSAGELFF.